This TCR beta chain comes out of a study of blood T cell repertoires in COVID-19. Whole-study context: Some COVID-19 samples were acute and others convalescent; all came from the United States, Italy and Spain. T cells, B-cell-depleted T cells, or PBMCs supplied cDNA or gDNA.

The CDR3 is made up of 15 amino acids. CDR1 and CDR2 (germline): LNHDA, SQIVND (reference sequence). Trimming cost V 3 bases and J 1 base, with 10 bases left between them. Authors' data handling: Amplification with reference gene primers provided the estimates of nucleated cell counts. The protocol was immunoSEQ multiplex PCR, while the TCRdb copy is restricted to in-frame clones and leaves out a portion. From that table come the V and J calls and clone size; the DNA was used to work out D and trimming. The sample lists 150,000 to 200,000 clones, 75% to 90% occurring once. The TCR sequence derives from a woman aged 35 to 49 with acute COVID-19. The sequencing input was PBMCs or T cells enriched from blood (not recorded which). The genes are TRBV19 and TRBJ2-1; D not resolved. CDR3 coding DNA: TGTGCCAGTAGTATCGAGGTTCTTTCCTACAATGAGCAGTTCTTC. This translates into CASSIEVLSYNEQFF.